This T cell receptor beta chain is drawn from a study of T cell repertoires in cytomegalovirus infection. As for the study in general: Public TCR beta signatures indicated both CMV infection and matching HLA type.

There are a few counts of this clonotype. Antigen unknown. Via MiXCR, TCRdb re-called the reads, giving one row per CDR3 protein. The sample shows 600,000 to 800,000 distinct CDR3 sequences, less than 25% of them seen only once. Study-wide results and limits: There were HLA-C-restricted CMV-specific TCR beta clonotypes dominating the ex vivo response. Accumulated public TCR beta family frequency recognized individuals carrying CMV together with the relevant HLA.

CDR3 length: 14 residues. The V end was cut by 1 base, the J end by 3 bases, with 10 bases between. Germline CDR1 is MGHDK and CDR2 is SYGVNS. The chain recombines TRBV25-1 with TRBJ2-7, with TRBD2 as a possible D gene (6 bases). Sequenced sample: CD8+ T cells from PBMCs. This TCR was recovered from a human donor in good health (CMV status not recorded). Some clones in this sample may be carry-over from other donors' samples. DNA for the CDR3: TGTGCCAGCAGTGAATCCAGGAGGGGCTACGAGCAGTACTTC. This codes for CASSESRRGYEQYF.